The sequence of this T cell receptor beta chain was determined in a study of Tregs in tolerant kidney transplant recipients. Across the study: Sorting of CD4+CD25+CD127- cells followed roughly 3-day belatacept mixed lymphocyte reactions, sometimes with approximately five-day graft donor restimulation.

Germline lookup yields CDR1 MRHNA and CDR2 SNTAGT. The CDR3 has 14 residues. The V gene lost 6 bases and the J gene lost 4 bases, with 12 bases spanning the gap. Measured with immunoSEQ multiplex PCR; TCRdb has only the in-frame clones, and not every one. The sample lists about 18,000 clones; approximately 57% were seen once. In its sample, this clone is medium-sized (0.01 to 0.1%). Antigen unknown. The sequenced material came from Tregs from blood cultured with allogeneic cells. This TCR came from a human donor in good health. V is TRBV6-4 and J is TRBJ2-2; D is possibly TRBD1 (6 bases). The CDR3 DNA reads TGTGCCAGCAGAGGCCAGGGGCCCACCGGGGAGCTGTTTTTT. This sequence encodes CASRGQGPTGELFF.